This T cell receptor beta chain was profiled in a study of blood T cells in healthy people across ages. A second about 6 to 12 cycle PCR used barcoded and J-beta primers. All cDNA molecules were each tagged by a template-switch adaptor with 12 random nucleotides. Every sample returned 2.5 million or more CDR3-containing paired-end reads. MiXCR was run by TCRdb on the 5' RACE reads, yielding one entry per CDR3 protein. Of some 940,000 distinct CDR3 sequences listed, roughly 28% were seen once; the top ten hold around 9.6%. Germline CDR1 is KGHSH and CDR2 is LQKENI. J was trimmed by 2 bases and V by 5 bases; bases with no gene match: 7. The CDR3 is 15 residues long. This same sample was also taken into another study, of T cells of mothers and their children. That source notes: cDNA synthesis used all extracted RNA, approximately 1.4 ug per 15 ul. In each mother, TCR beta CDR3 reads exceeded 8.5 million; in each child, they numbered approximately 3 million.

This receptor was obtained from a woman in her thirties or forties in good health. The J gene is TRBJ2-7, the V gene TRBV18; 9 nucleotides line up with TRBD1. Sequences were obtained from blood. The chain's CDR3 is CASSVGTGRPYEQYF. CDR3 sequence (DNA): TGTGCCAGCTCAGTAGGGACAGGGAGACCCTACGAGCAGTACTTC.